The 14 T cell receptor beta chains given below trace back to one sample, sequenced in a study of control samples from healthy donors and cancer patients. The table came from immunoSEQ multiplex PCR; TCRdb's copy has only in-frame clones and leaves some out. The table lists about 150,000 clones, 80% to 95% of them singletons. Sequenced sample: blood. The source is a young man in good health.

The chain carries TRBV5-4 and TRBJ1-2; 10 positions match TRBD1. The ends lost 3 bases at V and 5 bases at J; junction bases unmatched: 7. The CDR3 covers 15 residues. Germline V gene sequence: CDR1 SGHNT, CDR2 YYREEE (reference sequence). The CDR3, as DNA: TGTGCCAGCAGCTACTCCGGGACAGGGGTTTATGGCTACACCTTC. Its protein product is CASSYSGTGVYGYTF.

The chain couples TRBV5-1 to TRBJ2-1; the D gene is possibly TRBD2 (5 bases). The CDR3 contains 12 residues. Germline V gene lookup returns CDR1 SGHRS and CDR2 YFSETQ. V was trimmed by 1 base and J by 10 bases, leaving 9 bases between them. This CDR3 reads CASSLNREEQFF. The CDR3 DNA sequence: TGCGCCAGCAGCTTGAACCGGGAAGAGCAGTTCTTC.

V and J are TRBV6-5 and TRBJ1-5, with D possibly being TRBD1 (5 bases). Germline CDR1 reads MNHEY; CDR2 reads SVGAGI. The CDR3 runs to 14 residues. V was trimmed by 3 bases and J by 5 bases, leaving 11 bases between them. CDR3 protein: CASSYPAGYQPQHF. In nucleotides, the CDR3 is TGTGCCAGCAGTTATCCGGCAGGGTATCAGCCCCAGCATTTT.

DNA of the CDR3: TGTGCCAGCAGCGTTCGATCGAACACTGAAGCTTTCTTT. Encoded protein: CASSVRSNTEAFF. This chain joins TRBV9 and TRBJ1-1; no clear D gene. Trimming removed 2 bases at V and 1 base at J, with 6 bases between. CDR3 size: 13 residues. Germline assignment: CDR1 SGDLS and CDR2 YYNGEE.

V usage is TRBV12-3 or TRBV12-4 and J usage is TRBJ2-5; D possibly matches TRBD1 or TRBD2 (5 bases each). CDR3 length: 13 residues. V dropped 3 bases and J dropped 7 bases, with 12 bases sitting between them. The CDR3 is CASSFRGEGTQYF. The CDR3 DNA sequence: TGTGCCAGCAGTTTTCGGGGCGAGGGGACCCAGTACTTC.

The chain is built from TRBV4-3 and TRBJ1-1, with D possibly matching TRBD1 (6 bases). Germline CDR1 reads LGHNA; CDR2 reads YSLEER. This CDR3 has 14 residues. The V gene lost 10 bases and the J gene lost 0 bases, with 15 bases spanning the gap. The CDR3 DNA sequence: TGCGCCATTTATTGCAGGGGCCTGAACACTGAAGCTTTCTTT. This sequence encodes CAIYCRGLNTEAFF.

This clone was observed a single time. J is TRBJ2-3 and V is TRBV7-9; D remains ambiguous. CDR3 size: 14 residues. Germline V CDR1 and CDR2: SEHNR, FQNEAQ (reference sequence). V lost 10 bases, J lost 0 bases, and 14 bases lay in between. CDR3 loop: CATRERLSTDTQYF. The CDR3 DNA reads TGTGCCACCCGTGAACGGCTCAGCACAGATACGCAGTATTTT.

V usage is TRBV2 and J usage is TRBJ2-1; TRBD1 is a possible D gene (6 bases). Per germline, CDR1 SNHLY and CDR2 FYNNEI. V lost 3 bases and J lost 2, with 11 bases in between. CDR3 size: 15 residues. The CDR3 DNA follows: TGTGCCAGCAGTGAGTTCAGGGGCCCCTACAATGAGCAGTTCTTC. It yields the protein CASSEFRGPYNEQFF.

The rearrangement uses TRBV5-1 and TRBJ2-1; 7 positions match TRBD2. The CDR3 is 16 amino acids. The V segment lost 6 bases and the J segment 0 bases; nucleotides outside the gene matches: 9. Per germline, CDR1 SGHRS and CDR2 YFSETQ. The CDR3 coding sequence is TGCGCCAGCACCCAGAAGCGGGGTGCCTCCTACAATGAGCAGTTCTTC. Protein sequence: CASTQKRGASYNEQFF. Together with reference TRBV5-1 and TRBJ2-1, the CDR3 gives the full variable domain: KAGVTQTPRYLIKTRGQQVTLSCSPISGHRSVSWYQQTPGQGLQFLFEYFSETQRNKGNFPGRFSGRQFSNSRSEMNVSTLELGDSALYLCASTQKRGASYNEQFFGPGTRLTVL.

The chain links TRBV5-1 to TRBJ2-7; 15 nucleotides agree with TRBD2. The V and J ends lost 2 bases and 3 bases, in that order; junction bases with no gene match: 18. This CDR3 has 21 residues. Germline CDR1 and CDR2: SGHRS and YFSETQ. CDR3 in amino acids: CASSFDWSGTSGRRVLYEQYF. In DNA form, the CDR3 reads TGCGCCAGCAGCTTTGATTGGAGTGGGACTAGCGGGAGGAGGGTGCTCTACGAGCAGTACTTC.

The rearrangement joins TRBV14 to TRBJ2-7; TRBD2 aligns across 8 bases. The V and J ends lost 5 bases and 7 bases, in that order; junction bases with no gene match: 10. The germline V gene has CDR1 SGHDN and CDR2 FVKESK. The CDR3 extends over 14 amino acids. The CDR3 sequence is CASSIAGTAAEQYF. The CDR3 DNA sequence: TGTGCCAGCAGCATAGCGGGAACGGCTGCGGAGCAGTACTTC. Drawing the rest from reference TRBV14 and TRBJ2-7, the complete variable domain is EAGVTQFPSHSVIEKGQTVTLRCDPISGHDNLYWYRRVMGKEIKFLLHFVKESKQDESGMPNNRFLAERTGGTYSTLKVQPAELEDSGVYFCASSIAGTAAEQYFGPGTRLTVT.

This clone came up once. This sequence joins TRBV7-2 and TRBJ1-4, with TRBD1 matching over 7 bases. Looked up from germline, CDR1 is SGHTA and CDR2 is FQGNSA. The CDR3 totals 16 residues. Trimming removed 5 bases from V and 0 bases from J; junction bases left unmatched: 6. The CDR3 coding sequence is TGTGCCAGCAGCACCCAGACAGGGCCAACTAATGAAAAACTGTTTTTT. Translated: CASSTQTGPTNEKLFF.

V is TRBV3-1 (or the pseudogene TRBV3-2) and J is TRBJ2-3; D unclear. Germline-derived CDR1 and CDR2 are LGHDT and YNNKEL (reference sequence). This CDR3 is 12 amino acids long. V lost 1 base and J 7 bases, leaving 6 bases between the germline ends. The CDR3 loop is CASSQVANTQYF. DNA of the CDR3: TGTGCCAGCAGCCAAGTGGCAAATACGCAGTATTTT.

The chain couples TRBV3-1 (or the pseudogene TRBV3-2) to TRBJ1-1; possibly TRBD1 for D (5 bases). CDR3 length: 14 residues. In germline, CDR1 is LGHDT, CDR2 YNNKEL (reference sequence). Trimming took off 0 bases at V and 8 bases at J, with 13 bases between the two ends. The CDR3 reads CASSQDFVGREAFF. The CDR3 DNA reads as TGTGCCAGCAGCCAAGATTTCGTGGGGCGAGAAGCTTTCTTT.